This is a list of T cell receptor beta chains from one sample in a study of T cell responses to AZD1222 COVID-19 vaccine. TCRdb's copy holds only in-frame clones and misses some; the assay was immunoSEQ multiplex PCR. The sample consists of 95,000 to 150,000 clones, about 90% of them appearing once. The specimen comprised peripheral blood, sampled on day 0 of AZD1222 vaccination. The receptors were sampled from an adult in good health. CDR3s include the opening cysteine and the closing phenylalanine or tryptophan. D genes are given only for firm matches. Some rows have no size entry. The others give once, few or many, or a class for an expanded clone.

abundance: NA
v_gene: TRBV7-3
d_gene: NA
j_gene: TRBJ2-1
CDR3aa: CASSHNEQFF
CDR3nt: TGTGCCAGCAGCCACAATGAGCAGTTCTTC

abundance: NA
v_gene: TRBV5-1
d_gene: NA
j_gene: TRBJ2-3
CDR3aa: CASSSGAGSTDTQYF
CDR3nt: TGCGCCAGCAGCTCCGGAGCGGGTAGCACAGATACGCAGTATTTT

abundance: NA
v_gene: TRBV7-9
d_gene: TRBD1
j_gene: TRBJ1-2
CDR3aa: CASSSPGQGRGYTF
CDR3nt: TGTGCCAGCAGCTCCCCGGGACAGGGTCGGGGCTACACCTTC

abundance: few
v_gene: TRBV5-1
d_gene: NA
j_gene: TRBJ1-2
CDR3aa: CASTPGGVRVRGYTF
CDR3nt: TGCGCCAGCACCCCGGGAGGAGTCAGGGTCAGGGGCTACACCTTC

abundance: NA
v_gene: TRBV28
d_gene: NA
j_gene: TRBJ1-6
CDR3aa: CASSVPWETGSNSPLHF
CDR3nt: TGTGCCAGCAGTGTCCCCTGGGAGACTGGGAGTAATTCACCCCTCCACTTT

abundance: NA
v_gene: TRBV9
d_gene: NA
j_gene: TRBJ2-1
CDR3aa: CASSPSSTHEQFF
CDR3nt: TGTGCCAGCAGTCCATCTAGCACCCATGAGCAGTTCTTC

abundance: NA
v_gene: TRBV7-3
d_gene: NA
j_gene: TRBJ1-1
CDR3aa: CASSRGINTEAFF
CDR3nt: TGTGCCAGCAGCCGAGGGATAAACACTGAAGCTTTCTTT

abundance: NA
v_gene: TRBV19
d_gene: NA
j_gene: TRBJ1-6
CDR3aa: CASTAESSYNSPLHF
CDR3nt: TGTGCCAGTACCGCAGAGAGCTCCTATAATTCACCCCTCCACTTT

abundance: NA
v_gene: TRBV3-1/TRBV3-2
d_gene: TRBD2
j_gene: TRBJ2-3
CDR3aa: CASSQDLGLAGERDTDTQYF
CDR3nt: TGTGCCAGCAGCCAAGATCTTGGCCTAGCGGGAGAGCGGGACACAGATACGCAGTATTTT

abundance: few
v_gene: TRBV7-6
d_gene: NA
j_gene: TRBJ2-2
CDR3aa: CASSLESFGELFF
CDR3nt: TGTGCCAGCAGCTTAGAGTCTTTTGGGGAGCTGTTTTTT

abundance: NA
v_gene: TRBV14
d_gene: TRBD1
j_gene: TRBJ1-2
CDR3aa: CASSPWEGAPGYTF
CDR3nt: TGTGCCAGCAGCCCTTGGGAGGGGGCGCCCGGCTACACCTTC

abundance: NA
v_gene: TRBV12-3/TRBV12-4
d_gene: TRBD1
j_gene: TRBJ2-3
CDR3aa: CASKKQGNDTQYF
CDR3nt: TGTGCCAGCAAAAAACAGGGGAACGATACGCAGTATTTT

abundance: NA
v_gene: TRBV4-3
d_gene: NA
j_gene: TRBJ1-5
CDR3aa: CASSLNWGLQSNQPQHF
CDR3nt: TGCGCCAGCAGCCTTAATTGGGGGCTGCAGAGCAATCAGCCCCAGCATTTT

abundance: NA
v_gene: TRBV30
d_gene: TRBD1
j_gene: TRBJ2-1
CDR3aa: CAWSGLVRGPLSYNEQFF
CDR3nt: TGTGCCTGGAGCGGGCTGGTGAGGGGGCCCCTCTCCTACAATGAGCAGTTCTTC

abundance: NA
v_gene: TRBV5-4
d_gene: NA
j_gene: TRBJ1-1
CDR3aa: CASSLRVPRGNTEAFF
CDR3nt: TGTGCCAGCAGCTTGAGGGTCCCGAGGGGGAACACTGAAGCTTTCTTT

abundance: NA
v_gene: TRBV9
d_gene: TRBD2
j_gene: TRBJ2-3
CDR3aa: CASSPLGGMAGGLTDTQYF
CDR3nt: TGTGCCAGCAGCCCGCTGGGCGGGATGGCGGGGGGCCTCACAGATACGCAGTATTTT

abundance: NA
v_gene: TRBV6-5
d_gene: NA
j_gene: TRBJ1-4
CDR3aa: CASSNPTVGEKLFF
CDR3nt: TGTGCCAGCAGTAACCCGACGGTGGGGGAAAAACTGTTTTTT

abundance: NA
v_gene: TRBV7-9
d_gene: NA
j_gene: TRBJ1-5
CDR3aa: CASSLDGNQPQHF
CDR3nt: TGTGCCAGCAGCTTGGACGGTAATCAGCCCCAGCATTTT

abundance: NA
v_gene: TRBV10-3
d_gene: TRBD1
j_gene: TRBJ1-4
CDR3aa: CAISGGQGTEKLFF
CDR3nt: TGTGCCATCAGTGGGGGACAGGGGACCGAAAAACTGTTTTTT

abundance: NA
v_gene: TRBV29-1
d_gene: NA
j_gene: TRBJ1-1
CDR3aa: CSVESGNTEAFF
CDR3nt: TGCAGCGTTGAATCCGGGAACACTGAAGCTTTCTTT

abundance: NA
v_gene: TRBV14
d_gene: NA
j_gene: TRBJ2-3
CDR3aa: CASRREGGASRDTDTQYF
CDR3nt: TGTGCCAGCAGGAGGGAAGGGGGCGCGTCGCGGGACACAGATACGCAGTATTTT

abundance: NA
v_gene: TRBV29-1
d_gene: NA
j_gene: TRBJ1-1
CDR3aa: CSVLQTRTEAFF
CDR3nt: TGCAGCGTTCTTCAGACGAGGACTGAAGCTTTCTTT

abundance: NA
v_gene: TRBV27
d_gene: TRBD1
j_gene: TRBJ1-2
CDR3aa: CASTTGGGGYTF
CDR3nt: TGTGCCAGCACGACAGGGGGCGGTGGCTACACCTTC

abundance: NA
v_gene: TRBV9
d_gene: NA
j_gene: TRBJ1-1
CDR3aa: CASSVVDKIGSAFF
CDR3nt: TGTGCCAGCAGCGTAGTGGACAAAATCGGCTCTGCTTTCTTT

abundance: NA
v_gene: TRBV11-3
d_gene: TRBD2
j_gene: TRBJ2-3
CDR3aa: CASKRLADQSTDTQYF
CDR3nt: TGTGCCAGCAAGAGGCTAGCGGACCAGAGCACAGATACGCAGTATTTT

abundance: NA
v_gene: TRBV29-1
d_gene: NA
j_gene: TRBJ2-3
CDR3aa: CSVALQESTDTQYF
CDR3nt: TGCAGCGTTGCGCTGCAGGAAAGCACAGATACGCAGTATTTT

abundance: NA
v_gene: TRBV5-3
d_gene: NA
j_gene: TRBJ1-5
CDR3aa: CARSCRRFGQPQHF
CDR3nt: TGTGCCAGAAGCTGTAGGAGGTTTGGTCAGCCCCAGCATTTT

abundance: NA
v_gene: TRBV7-7
d_gene: NA
j_gene: TRBJ2-5
CDR3aa: CASSSGIGMQETQYF
CDR3nt: TGTGCTAGCAGCTCGGGGATAGGGATGCAAGAGACCCAGTACTTC

abundance: NA
v_gene: TRBV12-3/TRBV12-4
d_gene: NA
j_gene: TRBJ1-2
CDR3aa: CASSNGISYGYTF
CDR3nt: TGTGCCAGCAGCAACGGGATTTCCTATGGCTACACCTTC